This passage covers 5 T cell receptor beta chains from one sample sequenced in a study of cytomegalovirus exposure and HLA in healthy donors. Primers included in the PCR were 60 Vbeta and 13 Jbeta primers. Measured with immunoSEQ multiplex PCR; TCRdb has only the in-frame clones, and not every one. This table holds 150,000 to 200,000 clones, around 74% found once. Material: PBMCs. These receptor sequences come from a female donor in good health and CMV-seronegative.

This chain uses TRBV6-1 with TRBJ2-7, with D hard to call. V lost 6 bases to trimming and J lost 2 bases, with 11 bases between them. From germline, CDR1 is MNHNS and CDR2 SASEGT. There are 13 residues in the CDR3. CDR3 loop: CASRQPLPYEQYF. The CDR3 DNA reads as TGTGCCAGCAGACAGCCGCTTCCCTACGAGCAGTACTTC.

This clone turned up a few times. The CDR3 DNA sequence: TGTGCCAGCAGCCGCGGGGGTAGCTCCTACAATGAGCAGTTCTTC. Its translation: CASSRGGSSYNEQFF. The gene calls are TRBV5-4 and TRBJ2-1; 7 positions agree with TRBD2. The CDR3 runs 15 residues. Germline values: CDR1 SGHNT, CDR2 YYREEE (reference sequence). V shed 4 bases, J shed 0 bases, and the junction held 4 bases outside the gene matches.

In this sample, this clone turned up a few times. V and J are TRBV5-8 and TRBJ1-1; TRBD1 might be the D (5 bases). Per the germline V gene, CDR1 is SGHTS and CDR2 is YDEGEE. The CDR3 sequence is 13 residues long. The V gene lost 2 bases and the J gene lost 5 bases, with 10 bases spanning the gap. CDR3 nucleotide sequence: TGTGCCAGCAGCTTTGGGGCAGGGACTGAAGCTTTCTTT. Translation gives CASSFGAGTEAFF.

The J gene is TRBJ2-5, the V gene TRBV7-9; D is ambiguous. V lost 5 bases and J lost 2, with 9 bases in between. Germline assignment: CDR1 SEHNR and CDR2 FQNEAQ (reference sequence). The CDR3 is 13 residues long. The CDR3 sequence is CASSQTVQETQYF. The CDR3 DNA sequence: TGTGCCAGCAGCCAAACTGTACAAGAGACCCAGTACTTC.

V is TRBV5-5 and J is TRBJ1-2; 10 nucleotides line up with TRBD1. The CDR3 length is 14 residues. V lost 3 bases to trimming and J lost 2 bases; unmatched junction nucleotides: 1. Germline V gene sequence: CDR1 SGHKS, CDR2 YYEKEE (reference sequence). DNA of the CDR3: TGTGCCAGCAGCTGGACAGGGGGAAACTATGGCTACACCTTC. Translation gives CASSWTGGNYGYTF.